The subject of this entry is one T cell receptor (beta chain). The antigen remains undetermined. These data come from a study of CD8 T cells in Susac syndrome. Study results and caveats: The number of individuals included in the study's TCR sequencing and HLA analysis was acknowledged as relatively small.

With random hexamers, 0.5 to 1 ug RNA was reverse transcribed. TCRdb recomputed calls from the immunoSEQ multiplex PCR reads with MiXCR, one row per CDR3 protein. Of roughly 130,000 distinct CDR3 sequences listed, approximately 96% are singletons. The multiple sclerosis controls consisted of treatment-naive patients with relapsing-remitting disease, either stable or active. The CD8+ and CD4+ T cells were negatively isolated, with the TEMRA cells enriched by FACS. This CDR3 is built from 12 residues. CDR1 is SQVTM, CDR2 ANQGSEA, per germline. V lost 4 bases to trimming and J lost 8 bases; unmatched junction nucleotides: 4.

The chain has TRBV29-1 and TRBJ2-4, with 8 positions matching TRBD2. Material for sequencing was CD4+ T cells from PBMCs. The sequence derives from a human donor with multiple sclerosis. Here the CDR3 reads CSVVSGGDIQYF. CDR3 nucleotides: TGCAGCGTTGTGTCCGGGGGGGACATTCAGTACTTC.